The 22 T cell receptor beta chains below were found in one sample sequenced in a study of T cell responses to AZD1222 COVID-19 vaccine. The repertoire was sequenced with immunoSEQ multiplex PCR; TCRdb's copy has only in-frame clones and lacks some. This sample has around 94,000 clones, with approximately 90% found just once. Sequenced here: peripheral blood, sampled on day 0 of AZD1222 vaccination. The receptors here all came from an adult in good health.

The chain has TRBV7-3 and TRBJ2-3; D is unresolved. Germline-derived CDR1 and CDR2 are SGHTA and FQGTGA. Trimming shortened V by 1 base and J by 5 bases, and 4 bases separated the two germline ends. The CDR3 length is 12 residues. The chain's CDR3 is CASSLIGDTQYF. The DNA for the CDR3 is TGTGCCAGCAGCTTAATCGGAGATACGCAGTATTTT.

This clone has only one observation. The chain links TRBV28 to TRBJ2-7, with D perhaps given as TRBD1 or TRBD2 (5 bases each). CDR3 size: 13 residues. Trimming shortened V by 7 bases and J by 2 bases, and 12 bases separated the two germline ends. From germline, CDR1 is MDHEN and CDR2 SYDVKM. CDR3 in DNA: TGTGCCAGCATGGGGACGGAGACCTACGAGCAGTACTTC. It codes for CASMGTETYEQYF.

The V gene is TRBV2, the J gene TRBJ2-5; D is perhaps TRBD2 (5 bases). Trimming left V 7 bases short and J 2 bases short, with 11 bases between. Germline CDR1 reads SNHLY; CDR2 reads FYNNEI. The CDR3 loop spans 13 amino acids. CDR3 bases: TGTGCCAGCATCGAACGGGAACAAGAGACCCAGTACTTC. Amino acid sequence: CASIEREQETQYF.

The genes are TRBV4-3 and TRBJ1-4, with 8 bases matching TRBD1. This CDR3 is 16 amino acids long. V lost 1 base and J lost 7; bases outside the gene matches: 8. The germline CDR1 and CDR2 sequences are LGHNA and YSLEER. The CDR3, as DNA: TGCGCCAGCAGCCAAGCCACGACAGGGGCATTTGAAAAACTGTTTTTT. Translated: CASSQATTGAFEKLFF.

The rearrangement uses TRBV5-4 and TRBJ1-4, with TRBD1 identical over 9 bases. V gave up 9 bases and J gave up 8 bases; unmatched junction bases: 5. CDR3 length equals 12 residues. Germline loops: CDR1 SGHNT, CDR2 YYREEE (reference sequence). CDR3 DNA: TGTGCCATTCGACAGGGGGGCGAAAAACTGTTTTTT. Translated: CAIRQGGEKLFF.

The rearrangement uses TRBV7-3 and TRBJ2-7; D gene unclear. CDR1 is SGHTA, CDR2 FQGTGA, per germline. This CDR3 is 11 amino acids long. Trimming left V 5 bases short and J 6 bases short, with 8 bases between. For the CDR3, the DNA is TGTGCCAGCAGCATGGGCCGCGAGCAGTACTTC. Translation: CASSMGREQYF.

This chain's CDR3 is CAIRRTGDGDETQYF. The CDR3 DNA is TGTGCCATCAGAAGGACAGGGGACGGCGATGAGACCCAGTACTTC. The chain joins TRBV10-3 to TRBJ2-5, with 9 bases fitting TRBD1. Trimming cost V 6 bases and J 5 bases; bases outside gene matches: 10. The germline gives CDR1 ENHRY, CDR2 SYGVKD. CDR3 length equals 15 residues.

The V and J genes are TRBV29-1 and TRBJ2-1, with 12 bases aligning to TRBD2. The CDR3 consists of 14 residues. Trimming took 6 bases from V and 6 from J; bases not matched to a gene: 6. Germline lookup yields CDR1 SQVTM and CDR2 ANQGSEA. The CDR3 DNA sequence: TGCAGCGTACCGACTAGCGGGAGTCGCAATGAGCAGTTCTTC. Translated: CSVPTSGSRNEQFF.

The chain recombines TRBV7-9 with TRBJ1-2; a possible D gene is TRBD1 (5 bases). The CDR3 totals 18 residues. Germline-derived CDR1 and CDR2 are SEHNR and FQNEAQ (reference sequence). Trimming removed 2 bases at V and 2 bases at J, with 21 bases between. CDR3 nucleotides: TGTGCCAGCAGCTTACCTCCGGGGCAGGCAGTTTTAAACTATGGCTACACCTTC. Encoded protein: CASSLPPGQAVLNYGYTF.

This rearrangement joins TRBV28 to TRBJ1-6, with D unclear. Germline V gene sequence: CDR1 MDHEN, CDR2 SYDVKM. The CDR3 consists of 15 residues. V was clipped by 1 base and J by 7 bases, with 11 bases between them. The CDR3 is CASSLYPGNNSPLHF. The CDR3 bases are TGTGCCAGCAGTTTATATCCGGGAAACAATTCACCCCTCCACTTT.

This chain connects TRBV28 to TRBJ1-1; 8 bases align to TRBD1. CDR3 length equals 16 residues. The V and J ends lost 3 bases and 5 bases, in that order; junction bases with no gene match: 11. CDR1 is MDHEN, CDR2 SYDVKM, per germline. CDR3 loop: CASSFFGAGGRTEAFF. The CDR3 nucleotides are TGTGCCAGCAGTTTCTTCGGCGCAGGGGGCAGGACTGAAGCTTTCTTT.

The rearrangement links TRBV5-1 to TRBJ2-7; D perhaps matches TRBD2 (5 bases). The CDR3 is 16 amino acids. Deletions cut 0 bases from V and 4 bases from J, with 17 bases between. Germline-derived CDR1 and CDR2 are SGHRS and YFSETQ. DNA for the CDR3: TGCGCCAGCAGCTTGGTATTCGGGAATCCCCTTTACGAGCAGTACTTC. The encoded protein is CASSLVFGNPLYEQYF.

This chain connects TRBV9 to TRBJ1-3, with D unresolved. V gave up 3 bases and J gave up 1 base, with 11 bases separating them. The CDR3 runs 15 residues. Germline V gene data show CDR1 as SGDLS and CDR2 as YYNGEE. CDR3 in amino acids: CASSAPAGSGNTIYF. CDR3 bases: TGTGCCAGCAGCGCCCCGGCCGGATCTGGAAACACCATATATTTT.

V usage is TRBV4-1 and J usage is TRBJ2-7, with D perhaps being TRBD1 or TRBD2 (7 bases each). V was shortened by 3 bases and J by 4 bases, with 19 bases between the two germline ends. Germline-derived CDR1 and CDR2 are MGHRA and YSYEKL. The CDR3 contains 16 residues. The DNA of the CDR3 is TGCGCCAGCAGCCAGAGGACAGGCGGGGGTCAATACGAGCAGTACTTC. Amino acid sequence: CASSQRTGGGQYEQYF.

J is TRBJ2-5 and V is TRBV6-5, with a possible D match to TRBD2 (5 bases). Germline CDR1 is MNHEY and CDR2 is SVGAGI. The germline V and J ends were trimmed by 7 bases and 4 bases, with 19 bases remaining between them. The CDR3 has 15 residues. The CDR3 region is CASTSGSSAGETQYF. DNA of the CDR3: TGTGCCAGCACTTCGGGATCCTCCGCGGGAGAGACCCAGTACTTC.

This rearrangement joins TRBV7-9 to TRBJ1-6, with 10 bases matching TRBD1. The CDR3 is 15 amino acids. The V segment lost 5 bases and the J segment 10 bases; nucleotides outside the gene matches: 8. Germline V CDR1 and CDR2: SEHNR, FQNEAQ (reference sequence). The CDR3 region has the DNA TGTGCCAGCAGCCCAAGGGGACAGGGGAAATCACCCCTCCACTTT. It encodes CASSPRGQGKSPLHF.

This chain joins TRBV19 and TRBJ2-6; D may be TRBD2 (5 bases). Trimming shortened V by 3 bases and J by 0 bases, and 6 bases separated the two germline ends. This CDR3 is built from 15 residues. CDR1 is LNHDA, CDR2 SQIVND, per germline (reference sequence). Here the CDR3 reads CASSIGSSGANVLTF. The CDR3 DNA reads as TGTGCCAGTAGTATTGGGAGCTCTGGGGCCAACGTCCTGACTTTC.

Concerning this clone itself: This likely comes from a read error, as the CDR3 has no conserved phenylalanine or tryptophan at its end. The limits of the CDR3 on the DNA are not certain, so only TCRdb's listed CDR3 is given. The chain employs TRBV12-3 or TRBV12-4 and TRBJ1-1; the table's D call, TRBD1, has no DNA check behind it. The CDR3 is made up of 11 amino acids, end residues included. CDR3 sequence: CASSFGTGTAL.

This chain links TRBV11-1 with TRBJ2-3, with 8 bases aligning to TRBD1. J was trimmed by 4 bases and V by 4 bases; bases with no gene match: 10. The CDR3 length is 16 residues. Germline values: CDR1 SGHAT, CDR2 FQDESV (reference sequence). As DNA, the CDR3 is TGTGCCAGCAGCTCCATCGGGACAGGACGTCCAGATACGCAGTATTTT. Protein sequence: CASSSIGTGRPDTQYF.

This clone was seen a handful of times. This chain links TRBV19 with TRBJ2-5; D is possibly TRBD1 or TRBD2 (6 bases each). Germline V gene lookup returns CDR1 LNHDA and CDR2 SQIVND (reference sequence). V gave up 5 bases and J gave up 1 base, with 14 bases separating them. The CDR3 is 15 residues long. The CDR3 protein is CASSRRGQVQETQYF. In nucleotides, the CDR3 is TGTGCCAGTAGTCGTCGGGGGCAGGTCCAAGAGACCCAGTACTTC. Based on the CDR3 plus reference TRBV19 and TRBJ2-5, the full variable domain is DGGITQSPKYLFRKEGQNVTLSCEQNLNHDAMYWYRQDPGQGLRLIYYSQIVNDFQKGDIAEGYSVSREKKESFPLTVTSAQKNPTAFYLCASSRRGQVQETQYFGPGTRLLVL.

This clone was counted only a few times. J is TRBJ2-1 and V is TRBV7-3, with TRBD2 identical over 7 bases. Germline trimming cut 0 bases from V and 5 bases from J; bases unmatched to any gene: 4. This CDR3 has 15 residues. Germline CDR1 reads SGHTA; CDR2 reads FQGTGA. This CDR3 is CASSLTGRTDNEQFF. As DNA, the CDR3 is TGTGCCAGCAGCTTAACCGGGAGGACCGACAATGAGCAGTTCTTC. Drawing the rest from reference TRBV7-3 and TRBJ2-1, the complete variable domain is GAGVSQTPSNKVTEKGKYVELRCDPISGHTALYWYRQSLGQGPEFLIYFQGTGAADDSGLPNDRFFAVRPEGSVSTLKIQRTERGDSAVYLCASSLTGRTDNEQFFGPGTRLTVL.

V usage is TRBV20-1 and J usage is TRBJ2-5; 7 bases are a match to TRBD2. With V trimmed by 3 bases and J by 5 bases, 9 bases remained unmatched. CDR3 size: 14 residues. Germline-derived CDR1 and CDR2 are DFQATT and SNEGSKA (reference sequence). The CDR3 sequence: CSASYAGEDETQYF. CDR3 sequence (DNA): TGCAGTGCTAGTTACGCGGGAGAGGACGAGACCCAGTACTTC.